This T cell receptor beta chain was recorded in a study of T cell changes during pregnancy in multiple sclerosis. Clones were read by immunoSEQ multiplex PCR, and TCRdb kept only the in-frame ones, dropping some. The data hold tens of thousands of clones, with about 91% observed a single time. Sequenced material: peripheral blood, taken in the first trimester of pregnancy. This clonotype originated in a female donor in good health, enrolled as a control in a pregnancy study.

The DNA of the CDR3 is TGTGCCAGCTCGGGACTGGCGAACACCGGGGAGCTGTTTTTT. This gives the protein CASSGLANTGELFF. The gene calls are TRBV6-5 and TRBJ2-2; tentatively, D is TRBD2 (6 bases). CDR1 is MNHEY and CDR2 is SVGAGI in the germline V gene. V dropped 8 bases and J dropped 0 bases, with 10 bases sitting between them. The CDR3 consists of 14 residues.